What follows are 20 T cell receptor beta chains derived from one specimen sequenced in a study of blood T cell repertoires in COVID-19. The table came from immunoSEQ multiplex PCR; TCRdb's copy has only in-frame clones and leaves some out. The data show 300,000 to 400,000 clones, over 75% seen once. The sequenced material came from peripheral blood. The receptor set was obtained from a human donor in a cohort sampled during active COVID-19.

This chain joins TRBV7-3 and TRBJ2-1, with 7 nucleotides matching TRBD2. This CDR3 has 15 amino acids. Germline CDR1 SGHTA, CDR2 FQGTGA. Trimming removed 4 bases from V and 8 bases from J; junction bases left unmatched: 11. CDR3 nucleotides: TGTGCCAGCAGCTCCTACTCGGGAGGACTGGATGAGCAGTTCTTC. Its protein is CASSSYSGGLDEQFF.

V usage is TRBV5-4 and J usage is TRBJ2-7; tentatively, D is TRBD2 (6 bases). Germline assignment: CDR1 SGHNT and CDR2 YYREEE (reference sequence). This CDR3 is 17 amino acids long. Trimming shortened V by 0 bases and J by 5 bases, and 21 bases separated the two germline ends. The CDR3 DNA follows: TGTGCCAGCAGCTTGGGGGGCGGGGACCCCATCTCTCACGAGCAGTACTTC. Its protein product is CASSLGGGDPISHEQYF.

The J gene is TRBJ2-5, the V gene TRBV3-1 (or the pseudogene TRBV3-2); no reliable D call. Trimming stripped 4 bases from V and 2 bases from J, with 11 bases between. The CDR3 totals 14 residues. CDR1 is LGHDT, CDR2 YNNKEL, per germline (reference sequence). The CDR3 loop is CASSPYRDQETQYF. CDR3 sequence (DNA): TGTGCCAGCAGCCCATACAGAGATCAAGAGACCCAGTACTTC.

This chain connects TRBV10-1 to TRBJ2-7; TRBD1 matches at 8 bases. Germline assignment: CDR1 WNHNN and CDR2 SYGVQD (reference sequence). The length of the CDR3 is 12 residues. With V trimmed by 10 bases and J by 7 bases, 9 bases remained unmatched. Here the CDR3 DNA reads TGCGCCATCACCCAGGGGGCGGGGGAGCAGTACTTC. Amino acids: CAITQGAGEQYF.

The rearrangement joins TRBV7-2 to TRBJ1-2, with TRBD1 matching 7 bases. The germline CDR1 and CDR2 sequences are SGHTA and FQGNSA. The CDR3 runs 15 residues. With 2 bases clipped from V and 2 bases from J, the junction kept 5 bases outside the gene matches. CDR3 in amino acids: CASSLKGAVNYGYTF. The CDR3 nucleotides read TGTGCCAGCAGCTTAAAGGGGGCGGTAAACTATGGCTACACCTTC.

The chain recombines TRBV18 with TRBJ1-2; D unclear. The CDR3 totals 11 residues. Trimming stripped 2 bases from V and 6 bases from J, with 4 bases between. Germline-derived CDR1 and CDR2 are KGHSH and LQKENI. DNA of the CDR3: TGTGCCAGCTCACCAACTGATGGCTACACCTTC. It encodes CASSPTDGYTF. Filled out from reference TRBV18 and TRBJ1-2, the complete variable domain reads NAGVMQNPRHLVRRRGQEARLRCSPMKGHSHVYWYRQLPEEGLKFMVYLQKENIIDESGMPKERFSAEFPKEGPSILRIQQVVRGDSAAYFCASSPTDGYTFGSGTRLTVV.

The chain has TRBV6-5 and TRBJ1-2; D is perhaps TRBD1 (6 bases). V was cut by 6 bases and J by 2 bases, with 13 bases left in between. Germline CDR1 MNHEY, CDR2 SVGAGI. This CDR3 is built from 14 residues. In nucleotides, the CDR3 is TGTGCCAGCAGCCTAGACAGGAGCAACTATGGCTACACCTTC. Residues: CASSLDRSNYGYTF.

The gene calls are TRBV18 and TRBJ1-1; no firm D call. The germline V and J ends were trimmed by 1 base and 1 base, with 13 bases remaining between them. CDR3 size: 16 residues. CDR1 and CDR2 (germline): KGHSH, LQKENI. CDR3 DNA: TGTGCCAGCTCACCACTTCAGAACAGCTGGAACACTGAAGCTTTCTTT. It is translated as CASSPLQNSWNTEAFF. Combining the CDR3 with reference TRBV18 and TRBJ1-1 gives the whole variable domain NAGVMQNPRHLVRRRGQEARLRCSPMKGHSHVYWYRQLPEEGLKFMVYLQKENIIDESGMPKERFSAEFPKEGPSILRIQQVVRGDSAAYFCASSPLQNSWNTEAFFGQGTRLTVV.

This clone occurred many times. The chain's CDR3 is CAISESGTGDQPQHF. CDR3 DNA: TGTGCCATCAGTGAGTCGGGGACAGGGGATCAGCCCCAGCATTTT. J is TRBJ1-5 and V is TRBV10-3; 10 bases are a match to TRBD1. Germline V CDR1 and CDR2: ENHRY, SYGVKD. This CDR3 has 15 amino acids. Losses at the gene ends were 0 bases for V and 5 bases for J; bases not matched to a gene: 1.

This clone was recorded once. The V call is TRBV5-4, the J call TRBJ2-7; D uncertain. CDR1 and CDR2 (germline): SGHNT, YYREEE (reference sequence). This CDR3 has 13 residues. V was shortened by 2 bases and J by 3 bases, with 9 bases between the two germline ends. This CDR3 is CASSLWRDYEQYF. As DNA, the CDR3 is TGTGCCAGCAGCTTATGGAGAGACTACGAGCAGTACTTC.

The CDR3 reads CASSVSDYGYTF. The CDR3 coding sequence is TGTGCCAGCAGCGTTTCGGACTATGGCTACACCTTC. This chain uses TRBV9 with TRBJ1-2, with D hard to call. There are 12 residues in the CDR3. CDR1 and CDR2 (germline): SGDLS, YYNGEE. The V end lost 2 bases, the J end lost 3 bases, and 5 bases lay between the germline ends.

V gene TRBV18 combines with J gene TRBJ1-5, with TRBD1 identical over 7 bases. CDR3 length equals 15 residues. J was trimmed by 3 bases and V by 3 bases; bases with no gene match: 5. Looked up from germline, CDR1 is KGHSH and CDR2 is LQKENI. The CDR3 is CASSPGGTDNQPQHF. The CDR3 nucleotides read TGTGCCAGCTCACCTGGGGGGACAGACAATCAGCCCCAGCATTTT.

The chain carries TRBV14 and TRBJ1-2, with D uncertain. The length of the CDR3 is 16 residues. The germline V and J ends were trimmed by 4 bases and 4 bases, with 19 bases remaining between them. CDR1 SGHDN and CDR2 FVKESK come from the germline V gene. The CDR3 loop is CASSRSDRGRSYGYTF. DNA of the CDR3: TGTGCCAGCAGCCGATCCGATCGGGGAAGGAGCTATGGCTACACCTTC.

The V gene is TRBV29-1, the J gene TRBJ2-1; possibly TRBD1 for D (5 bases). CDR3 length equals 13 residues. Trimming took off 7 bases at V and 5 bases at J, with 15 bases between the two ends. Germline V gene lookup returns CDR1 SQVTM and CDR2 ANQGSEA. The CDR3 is CSEGRLSNNEQFF. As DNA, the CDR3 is TGCAGCGAGGGGCGCCTCTCGAACAATGAGCAGTTCTTC.

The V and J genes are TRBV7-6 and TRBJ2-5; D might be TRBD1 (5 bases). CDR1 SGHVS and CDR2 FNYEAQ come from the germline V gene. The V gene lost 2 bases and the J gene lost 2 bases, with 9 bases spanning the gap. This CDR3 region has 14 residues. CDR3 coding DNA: TGTGCCAGCAGCTTACATGACAGACAAGAGACCCAGTACTTC. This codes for CASSLHDRQETQYF.

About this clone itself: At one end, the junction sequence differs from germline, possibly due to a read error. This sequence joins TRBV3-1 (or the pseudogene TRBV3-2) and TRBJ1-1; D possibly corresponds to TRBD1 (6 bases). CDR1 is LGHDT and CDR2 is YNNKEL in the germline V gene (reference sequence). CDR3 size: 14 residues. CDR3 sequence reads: CASSQATGHTEAFF. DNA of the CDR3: TGTGCCAGCAGCCAAGCCACAGGGCACACTGAAGCTTTTTTT.

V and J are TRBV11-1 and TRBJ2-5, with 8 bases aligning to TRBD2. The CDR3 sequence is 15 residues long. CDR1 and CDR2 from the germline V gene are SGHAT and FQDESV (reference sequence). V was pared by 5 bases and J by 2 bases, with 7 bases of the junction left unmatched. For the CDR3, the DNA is TGTGCCAGCAGCCCGAGCGGGGGTCGACAAGAGACCCAGTACTTC. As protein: CASSPSGGRQETQYF.

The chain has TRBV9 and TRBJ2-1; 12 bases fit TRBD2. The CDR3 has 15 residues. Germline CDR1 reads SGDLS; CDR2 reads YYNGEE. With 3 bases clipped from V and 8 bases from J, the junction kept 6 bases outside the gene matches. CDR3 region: CASSAQTSGGYEQFF. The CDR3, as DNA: TGTGCCAGCAGCGCCCAGACTAGCGGGGGCTATGAGCAGTTCTTC. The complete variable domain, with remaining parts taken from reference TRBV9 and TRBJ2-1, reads DSGVTQTPKHLITATGQRVTLRCSPRSGDLSVYWYQQSLDQGLQFLIQYYNGEERAKGNILERFSAQQFPDLHSELNLSSLELGDSALYFCASSAQTSGGYEQFFGPGTRLTVL.

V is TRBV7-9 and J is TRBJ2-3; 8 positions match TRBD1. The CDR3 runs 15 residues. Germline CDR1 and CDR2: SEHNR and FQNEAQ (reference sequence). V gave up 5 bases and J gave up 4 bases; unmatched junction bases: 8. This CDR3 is CASSLWTGSSDTQYF. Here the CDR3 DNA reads TGTGCCAGCAGCCTTTGGACAGGGAGTTCAGATACGCAGTATTTT. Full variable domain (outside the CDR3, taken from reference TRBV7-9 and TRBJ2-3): DTGVSQNPRHKITKRGQNVTFRCDPISEHNRLYWYRQTLGQGPEFLTYFQNEAQLEKSRLLSDRFSAERPKGSFSTLEIQRTEQGDSAMYLCASSLWTGSSDTQYFGPGTRLTVL.

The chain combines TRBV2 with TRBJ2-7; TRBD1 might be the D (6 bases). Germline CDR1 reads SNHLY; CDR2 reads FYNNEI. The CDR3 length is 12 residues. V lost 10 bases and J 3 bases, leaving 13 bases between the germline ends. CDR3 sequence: CATHRVSYEQYF. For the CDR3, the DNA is TGTGCCACACACAGGGTCAGCTACGAGCAGTACTTC.